This passage covers 19 T cell receptor beta chains from one sample sequenced in a study of T-cell reconstitution after alpha-beta-depleted transplantation in children (dated by TCRdb to the mid-2010s). Library preparation used PCR. The run used an Illumina HiSeq 2500. To normalize quantification of the TCRbeta repertoire, the TCR libraries were built with molecular barcoding that relied on unique molecular identifiers. In-frame beta chains were kept once TCRdb had trimmed the public reads at Q25 with fastp and called clones with MiXCR. CDR3 protein duplicates are merged, each entry listing the most common genes and DNA. This sample comprises 200,000 to 250,000 distinct CDR3 sequences, roughly 8.3% of them detected only once. The ten biggest clones cover 35% to 45% of the sample. Taken with the paper, the label for treatment or condition translates to: allogeneic hematopoietic cell transplantation with graft depleted of TCRalphabeta T cells and CD19 B cells.

The sample consisted of PBMCs, mostly from graft donor cells, taken 360 days after TCRalphabeta/CD19-depleted stem cell transplant. These TCRs come from a male patient aged 2 to 10 who had a stem cell transplant for acute myeloid leukemia, so the T cells may come from the graft donor.

This rearrangement joins TRBV2 to TRBJ1-5; D gene unclear. V lost 3 bases, J lost 1 base, and 10 bases lay in between. Looked up from germline, CDR1 is SNHLY and CDR2 is FYNNEI. The CDR3 spans 15 residues. CDR3 sequence: CASSEDRVSNQPQHF. For the CDR3, the DNA is TGTGCCAGCAGTGAGGATCGGGTAAGCAATCAGCCCCAGCATTTT.

This clonotype has just a few counts. The genes are TRBV6-2 or TRBV6-3 and TRBJ1-1; unclear D gene. Trimming took off 2 bases at V and 4 bases at J, with 11 bases between the two ends. This CDR3 comprises 14 residues. Germline CDR1 is MNHEY and CDR2 is SVGEGT. The CDR3 sequence is CASSYEGAGTEAFF. The CDR3 nucleotides read TGTGCCAGCAGTTACGAGGGTGCTGGCACTGAAGCTTTCTTT.

This clonotype was observed a handful of times. The rearrangement uses TRBV6-6 and TRBJ1-1, with D maybe TRBD1 (6 bases). CDR3 length: 12 residues. Germline CDR1 is MNHNY and CDR2 is SVGAGI (reference sequence). The V gene lost 2 bases and the J gene lost 7 bases, with 8 bases spanning the gap. The DNA of the CDR3 is TGTGCCAGCAGTTACACGGACAGTGAAGCTTTCTTT. As protein: CASSYTDSEAFF.

This rearrangement joins TRBV29-1 to TRBJ2-1; D is perhaps TRBD1 (5 bases). With 4 bases removed from V and 0 bases from J, the gap between germline ends came to 19 bases. The CDR3 is 17 residues long. CDR1 and CDR2 (germline): SQVTM, ANQGSEA. The DNA of the CDR3 is TGCAGCGTTGTCCCGCACAACAGGTGCAGCTCCTACAATGAGCAGTTCTTC. It encodes CSVVPHNRCSSYNEQFF.

This clonotype showed up just a few times. The V and J genes are TRBV7-2 and TRBJ1-2; 7 nucleotides align to TRBD1. After removal of 3 bases from V and 8 bases from J, the junction contained 6 bases not matched to a gene. Germline V gene lookup returns CDR1 SGHTA and CDR2 FQGNSA. CDR3 size: 13 residues. The CDR3 sequence: CASSLRQGSGYTF. DNA for the CDR3: TGTGCCAGCAGCTTGAGACAGGGTTCCGGCTACACCTTC.

At least ten counts were recorded for this clonotype. The V call is TRBV28, the J call TRBJ2-5, with 10 bases lining up with TRBD2. Germline values: CDR1 MDHEN, CDR2 SYDVKM. The CDR3 has 14 amino acids. The V gene end was trimmed by 3 bases and the J gene end by 5 bases; junction bases not matched to a gene: 3. CDR3 sequence reads: CASSFLAGVETQYF. Here the CDR3 DNA reads TGTGCCAGCAGTTTCCTAGCGGGGGTTGAGACCCAGTACTTC.

This clonotype was detected many times. J is TRBJ2-2 and V is TRBV24-1; perhaps TRBD1 as D (5 bases). The CDR3 is 14 amino acids. The V and J ends lost 5 bases and 6 bases respectively, with 12 bases between them. Per germline, CDR1 KGHDR and CDR2 SFDVKD. The CDR3, as DNA: TGTGCCACCAGTGCAGGGTTCCTGGCCGGGGAGCTGTTTTTT. Translation gives CATSAGFLAGELFF.

V is TRBV9 and J is TRBJ2-3; D is possibly TRBD1 (6 bases). This CDR3 has 16 amino acids. Looked up from germline, CDR1 is SGDLS and CDR2 is YYNGEE. V gave up 3 bases and J gave up 0 bases, with 14 bases separating them. As DNA, the CDR3 is TGTGCCAGCAGCGCCCGACAGGCCCCTAGCACAGATACGCAGTATTTT. It is translated as CASSARQAPSTDTQYF.

Comment on this clonotype: This sequence may be a read error, since a much larger clone differs from it by one base. This sequence joins TRBV12-3 or TRBV12-4 and TRBJ1-2; no reliable D call. The CDR3 length is 11 residues. V shed 4 bases and J shed 12 bases, with 12 bases lying between them. For the CDR3, the DNA is TGTGCCAGCAGTTCCCGGACCGGCCACACCTTC. Translation: CASSSRTGHTF.

The V and J genes are TRBV29-1 and TRBJ2-1; a weak D match, TRBD1 (7 bases). V lost 7 bases, J lost 7 bases, and 23 bases lay in between. The CDR3 has 15 residues. Germline CDR1 and CDR2: SQVTM and ANQGSEA. The CDR3 bases are TGCAGCGCCCGGTTAGCAGGGGGTGGGGGGAATGAGCAGTTCTTC. It translates to CSARLAGGGGNEQFF.

This clonotype was recorded a few times. This chain connects TRBV5-1 to TRBJ2-4; 7 bases agree with TRBD2. V was pared by 0 bases and J by 4 bases, with 4 bases of the junction left unmatched. Germline CDR1 reads SGHRS; CDR2 reads YFSETQ. CDR3 length: 15 residues. The CDR3 nucleotides are TGCGCCAGCAGCTTGGACCCGGGGGGAAAAAACATTCAGTACTTC. Its translation: CASSLDPGGKNIQYF.

This clonotype was counted only a few times. This rearrangement joins TRBV12-3 or TRBV12-4 to TRBJ2-5; the match to TRBD1 covers 8 bases. V lost 6 bases to trimming and J lost 3 bases; unmatched junction nucleotides: 3. The CDR3 consists of 13 residues. For the CDR3, the DNA is TGTGCCAGCAGGTCGGACAGGGAAGAGACCCAGTACTTC. Translating gives CASRSDREETQYF.

The chain combines TRBV12-3 or TRBV12-4 with TRBJ2-3, with D perhaps TRBD1 or TRBD2 (6 bases each). The CDR3 has 17 amino acids. V lost 3 bases to trimming and J lost 2 bases, with 18 bases between them. The DNA for the CDR3 is TGTGCCAGCAGTTTCCCTATACAGGGAGGATCCACAGATACGCAGTATTTT. Translated: CASSFPIQGGSTDTQYF.

This clonotype was seen repeatedly, ten times or more. The chain recombines TRBV6-1 with TRBJ2-2; D unclear. Germline V CDR1 and CDR2: MNHNS, SASEGT. V lost 7 bases to trimming and J lost 0 bases, with 6 bases between them. This CDR3 is built from 13 residues. CDR3 protein: CASTNPNTGELFF. The CDR3 DNA is TGTGCCAGCACCAACCCGAACACCGGGGAGCTGTTTTTT.

This clonotype was counted between two and nine times. V gene TRBV7-2 combines with J gene TRBJ2-2; no firm D call. CDR1 SGHTA and CDR2 FQGNSA come from the germline V gene. V lost 2 bases and J lost 5, with 9 bases in between. The CDR3 is made up of 14 amino acids. DNA of the CDR3: TGTGCCAGCAGCTTAAATCGCAGGACCGGGGAGCTGTTTTTT. This encodes CASSLNRRTGELFF.

This clonotype was counted between two and nine times. The CDR3 DNA sequence: TGTGCCATCACCGGACTAGTGAACACCGGGGAGCTGTTTTTT. Protein: CAITGLVNTGELFF. The chain couples TRBV10-3 to TRBJ2-2; 7 bases map to TRBD2. V trimming: 7 bases; J trimming: 1 base; junction bases outside the gene matches: 3. Germline lookup yields CDR1 ENHRY and CDR2 SYGVKD. The CDR3 loop spans 14 amino acids.

The CDR3 nucleotides read TGCAGTGCTAGAGATAGGGGAGGGGGCAGAGAGGGCTACACCTTC. This gives the protein CSARDRGGGREGYTF. The chain links TRBV20-1 to TRBJ1-2; 7 bases line up with TRBD1. V lost 0 bases, J lost 8 bases, and 12 bases stayed unmatched. The CDR3 length is 15 residues. The germline gives CDR1 DFQATT, CDR2 SNEGSKA (reference sequence).

This clonotype was seen at least ten times. The chain employs TRBV12-3 or TRBV12-4 and TRBJ2-7; TRBD2 agrees at 8 bases. There are 15 residues in the CDR3. After removal of 0 bases from V and 2 bases from J, the junction contained 3 bases not matched to a gene. CDR3 residues: CASSLAPGLAYEQYF. CDR3 in DNA: TGTGCCAGCAGTTTAGCGCCGGGACTAGCCTACGAGCAGTACTTC.

In this sample, this clonotype turned up a few times. The chain is built from TRBV4-3 and TRBJ1-4, with D uncertain. Between the trimmed V and J ends, which lost 8 bases and 0 bases, there was a span of 10 bases. CDR3 size: 14 residues. CDR1 LGHNA and CDR2 YSLEER come from the germline V gene. The CDR3 region is CASHGRPTNEKLFF. The CDR3 DNA reads TGCGCCAGCCACGGTCGTCCAACTAATGAAAAACTGTTTTTT.